The T cell receptor beta chain under discussion was sequenced for a study of cytomegalovirus exposure and HLA in healthy donors. This CDR3 is 15 amino acids long. The germline V gene has CDR1 MGHRA and CDR2 YSYEKL. Study results and limitations: Specificity of three CMV-associated chains for CMV antigens was verified in vitro.

Donors were ostensibly healthy at sampling, although undocumented immune exposures were probable. With 60 Vbeta and 13 Jbeta primers, the PCR was carried out. The assay was immunoSEQ multiplex PCR, and TCRdb's table has in-frame clones only and misses some. There are fewer than 150,000 clones in the sample; 55% to 80% occur only once, and under 15% lies in the top ten. Concerning this clone: Its antigen is still unknown. The junction does not match germline at one end; this may be a read error.

Sequencing was done on a sample of PBMCs. The sequence was collected from a human donor in good health. The chain uses TRBV4-1 and TRBJ2-1; 8 bases agree with TRBD2. DNA for the CDR3: TGCGCCGGCAGCCAACTTGGCCGGGGGGGCAATGAGCAGTTCTTC. Its translation: CAGSQLGRGGNEQFF.